This is a list of T cell receptor beta chains from one sample in a study of T cell responses to AZD1222 COVID-19 vaccine. TCRdb's copy holds only in-frame clones and misses some; the assay was immunoSEQ multiplex PCR. The data show tens of thousands of clones, with roughly 85% seen just once and more than 9% held by the top ten. The input for sequencing was peripheral blood, taken 28 days after the second AZD1222 dose. These receptors came from an adult who received the AZD1222 COVID-19 vaccine. Each CDR3 is given with its conserved first and last residue. D genes are given only for firm matches. Expanded clones get a size class; other rows say once, few or many, or leave the size out.

v_gene,j_gene,abundance,d_gene,CDR3nt,CDR3aa
TRBV7-9,TRBJ2-1,NA,NA,TGTGCCAGCAGCTTCCGGCTAGCTGCTAATAACTCCTACAATGAGCAGTTCTTC,CASSFRLAANNSYNEQFF
TRBV5-1,TRBJ1-1,NA,NA,TGCGCCAGCACCTCGGGGGGATACACTGAAGCTTTCTTT,CASTSGGYTEAFF
TRBV6-4,TRBJ1-5,NA,NA,TGTGCCAGCAGTGACAGGGCAGGGCAGCCCCAGCATTTT,CASSDRAGQPQHF
TRBV28,TRBJ1-1,NA,NA,TGTGCCAGCAGCCCGGGGGGCACCTCGAACACTGAAGCTTTCTTT,CASSPGGTSNTEAFF
TRBV2,TRBJ2-1,NA,NA,TGTGCCAGCAGGGGGGGAGGATACAATGAGCAGTTCTTC,CASRGGGYNEQFF
TRBV7-2,TRBJ1-5,NA,NA,TGTGCCAGCAGCTTAGTTACAGATCATAGCAATCAGCCCCAGCATTTT,CASSLVTDHSNQPQHF
TRBV19,TRBJ2-3,NA,NA,TGTGCCAGTAGTATTTACAGCGGACAGAGCACAGATACGCAGTATTTT,CASSIYSGQSTDTQYF
TRBV5-4,TRBJ2-7,NA,NA,TGTGCCAGCAGCTTGCGGGGGGCGGTTGGGTCCTACGAGCAGTACTTC,CASSLRGAVGSYEQYF
TRBV7-2,TRBJ2-4,NA,NA,TGTGCCAGCAGCTTTGTTTATGAGGACATTCAGTACTTC,CASSFVYEDIQYF
TRBV12-3/TRBV12-4,TRBJ2-1,once,NA,TGTGCCAGCAGTTTGCCATCACAGCAGTTCTTC,CASSLPSQQFF
TRBV29-1,TRBJ2-5,NA,NA,TGCAGCGTTGAAGGCGCGGGACCGACCTGGGAGACCCAGTACTTC,CSVEGAGPTWETQYF
TRBV7-9,TRBJ2-3,NA,TRBD2,TGTGCCAGCAGCTTAGGAGTTGGCGGGGGGGCCGTTTATACAGATACGCAGTATTTT,CASSLGVGGGAVYTDTQYF
TRBV7-8,TRBJ1-3,NA,NA,TGTGCCAGCAGCTTAGATCCTGGAAACACCATATATTTT,CASSLDPGNTIYF
TRBV29-1,TRBJ2-2,NA,TRBD1,TGCAGCGTCGGGGACAGGGGGAACACCGGGGAGCTGTTTTTT,CSVGDRGNTGELFF
TRBV11-2,TRBJ1-1,NA,NA,TGTGCCAGCAGCTTAACTGTAGCTTTCTTT,CASSLTVAFF
TRBV7-8,TRBJ1-5,NA,NA,TGTGCCAGCAGCCCGTCGAGGGGGGGAGGGAGCAATCAGCCCCAGCATTTT,CASSPSRGGGSNQPQHF
TRBV7-9,TRBJ1-5,NA,TRBD1,TGTGCCAGCAGCCAGACAGGGTTGAATCAGCCCCAGCATTTT,CASSQTGLNQPQHF
TRBV11-1,TRBJ1-2,NA,NA,TGTGCCAGCAGCCCGACAGAGACGGGTGGCTACACCTTC,CASSPTETGGYTF
TRBV10-3,TRBJ2-7,NA,NA,TGTGCCATCAGTGGTGGGGTAACCTCTACCTACGAGCAGTACTTC,CAISGGVTSTYEQYF
TRBV2,TRBJ1-5,NA,NA,TGTGCCAGCAGTCCCTTAAGGGGGGCAGGTCAGCCCCAGCATTTT,CASSPLRGAGQPQHF
TRBV10-3,TRBJ1-1,NA,NA,TGTGCCATCGGAAATTTCACTGAAGCTTTCTTT,CAIGNFTEAFF
TRBV11-2,TRBJ1-3,NA,NA,TGTGCCAGCAGCCGGCCGGACAGAGATGGAAACACCATATATTTT,CASSRPDRDGNTIYF
TRBV5-4,TRBJ2-1,once,NA,TGTGCCAGCAGCTTGGGTGGCTACCAGTACAATGAGCAGTTCTTC,CASSLGGYQYNEQFF
TRBV11-3,TRBJ1-1,NA,NA,TGTGCCAGCAGCTTAGGTGGCCTGCTGGGCACTGAAGCTTTCTTT,CASSLGGLLGTEAFF
TRBV15,TRBJ1-4,NA,NA,TGTGCCACCAGCAGAGTTTTCCAGAGGATCTCAACTAATGAAAAACTGTTTTTT,CATSRVFQRISTNEKLFF
TRBV5-1,TRBJ1-5,once,NA,TGCGCCAGCAGCTTGGTTGGGGGGGTTGATCAGCCCCAGCATTTT,CASSLVGGVDQPQHF
TRBV29-1,TRBJ2-7,once,TRBD1,TGCAGCGTTGTGGAGACAGGGGGCGTGAGGGAGCAGTACTTC,CSVVETGGVREQYF
TRBV29-1,TRBJ1-5,once,TRBD1,TGCAGCGTGGGACAGGGGGCCGATCAGCCCCAGCATTTT,CSVGQGADQPQHF
TRBV6-6,TRBJ1-1,NA,TRBD1,TGTGCCAGCAGTCCGGGACAGGGCACTGAAGCTTTCTTT,CASSPGQGTEAFF
TRBV5-5,TRBJ1-5,NA,NA,TGTGCCAGCAGCTTCTGGGATAGCAATCAGCCCCAGCATTTT,CASSFWDSNQPQHF
TRBV28,TRBJ2-2,NA,TRBD2,TGTGCCAGCAGCCGGGGGGGGAAGCTGTTTTTT,CASSRGGKLFF
TRBV10-3,TRBJ2-5,NA,TRBD2,TGTGCCATCAGTAGCGGGGGGGCCATTGAGACCCAGTACTTC,CAISSGGAIETQYF
TRBV5-6,TRBJ1-5,NA,NA,TGTGCCAGCAGCTTACGTATCAGGATAAATCAGCCCCAGCATTTT,CASSLRIRINQPQHF
TRBV19,TRBJ2-3,NA,TRBD2,TGTGCCAGTAATAACGGGCTAGCGGCCACAGATACGCAGTATTTT,CASNNGLAATDTQYF
TRBV11-2,TRBJ2-5,NA,NA,TGTGCCAGCAGCTCCGCCACAGTGGAGACCCAGTACTTC,CASSSATVETQYF
TRBV4-1,TRBJ1-4,NA,TRBD1,TGCGCCAGCAGCCAAGATCCTGGGACAGGGGCTGAAAAACTGTTTTTT,CASSQDPGTGAEKLFF
TRBV5-6,TRBJ2-3,once,TRBD2,TGTGCCAGCAGCTTGGCAAGCGGGGGCCACGATTATACGCAGTATTTT,CASSLASGGHDYTQYF
TRBV27,TRBJ2-3,NA,NA,TGTGCCAGCAGTTTCGTTTCAGCTCCAGATACGCAGTATTTT,CASSFVSAPDTQYF
TRBV9,TRBJ1-2,NA,NA,TGTGCCAGCAGCGTACGACCGCTGAATGACTATGGCTACACCTTC,CASSVRPLNDYGYTF
TRBV28,TRBJ1-5,NA,NA,TGTGCCAGCAACGGTTGGGGGGCGGGCAATCAGCCCCAGCATTTT,CASNGWGAGNQPQHF